Below are 32 T cell receptor beta chains sequenced from a single sample in a study of T cell repertoires in cytomegalovirus infection (dated by TCRdb to about 2019). The instrument given in TCRdb is Illumina HiSeq 1500. The public reads were quality trimmed at Q25 with fastp and then assembled into clones with MiXCR by TCRdb, keeping productive beta chains. Under each unique CDR3 protein, matching rows form one entry showing the most common genes and DNA. The sample table lists nearly 650,000 distinct CDR3 sequences, less than 25% of them with a count of one. The ten most abundant clones make up 7% to 9% of the sample. Sequencing was performed on CD8+ T cells from PBMCs. Every receptor here comes from a human donor in good health (CMV status not recorded). Some clones in this sample may be carry-over from other donors' samples.

This clonotype was counted a few times. V usage is TRBV14 and J usage is TRBJ2-5; the match to TRBD2 covers 9 bases. This CDR3 has 15 amino acids. V shed 0 bases, J shed 5 bases, and the junction held 4 bases outside the gene matches. CDR1 is SGHDN, CDR2 FVKESK, per germline. CDR3 bases: TGTGCCAGCAGCCAAGAGCGGGGGGGCTTGGAGACCCAGTACTTC. It yields the protein CASSQERGGLETQYF.

V gene TRBV4-1 combines with J gene TRBJ1-6; the D is unclear. The ends were cut back, 0 bases at V and 13 bases at J, with 7 bases in the middle. Germline V gene lookup returns CDR1 MGHRA and CDR2 YSYEKL. This CDR3 has 12 residues. In nucleotides, the CDR3 is TGCGCCAGCAGCCAAGACTTTGGGCCCCTCCACTTT. It is translated as CASSQDFGPLHF.

This clonotype occurred a few times. J is TRBJ2-1 and V is TRBV28, with D perhaps matching TRBD1 (5 bases). Trimming took 7 bases from V and 1 from J, leaving 23 bases between them. In germline, CDR1 is MDHEN, CDR2 SYDVKM. CDR3 length: 18 amino acids. The chain's CDR3 is CASKAEVRVSKSYNEQFF. The CDR3 DNA reads as TGTGCCAGCAAGGCGGAAGTCAGGGTCTCTAAGTCCTACAATGAGCAGTTCTTC.

In nucleotides, the CDR3 is TGCAGCGTTGAAGAACGGAGAGGCTACACCTTC. Translation gives CSVEERRGYTF. This sequence joins TRBV29-1 and TRBJ1-2; D unclear. Germline-derived CDR1 and CDR2 are SQVTM and ANQGSEA. Trimming stripped 0 bases from V and 8 bases from J, with 7 bases between. This CDR3 is 11 amino acids long.

The chain carries TRBV4-1 and TRBJ2-7, with 9 positions matching TRBD1. The CDR3 totals 13 residues. After removal of 5 bases from V and 6 bases from J, the junction contained 5 bases not matched to a gene. CDR1 MGHRA and CDR2 YSYEKL come from the germline V gene. CDR3 bases: TGCGCCAGCAGCTTCACAGGGGGCCTCGAGCAGTACTTC. Amino acid sequence: CASSFTGGLEQYF.

In this sample, this clonotype turned up many times. This rearrangement joins TRBV7-8 to TRBJ2-5, with 10 bases fitting TRBD1. The trim removed 5 bases at V and 5 bases at J, leaving 11 bases unmatched. There are 16 residues in the CDR3. From germline, CDR1 is SGHVS and CDR2 FQNEAQ. The CDR3 is CASSLSGPGQGETQYF. The CDR3, as DNA: TGTGCCAGCAGCCTCTCAGGTCCGGGACAGGGGGAGACCCAGTACTTC.

Turning to this clonotype: This could be a read error, since a much larger clone is one nucleotide away. The chain employs TRBV7-4 and TRBJ1-3, with a possible D match to TRBD1 (5 bases). CDR3 length: 15 amino acids. Germline values: CDR1 SGHVT, CDR2 SQSDAQ. The CDR3 DNA reads as TGTGCCAACAGCCAAGACAGTTCCTCTGGAAACACCATATATTTT. Residues: CANSQDSSSGNTIYF.

The chain recombines TRBV7-9 with TRBJ2-2, with D possibly TRBD2 on 5 matching bases. CDR3 size: 12 residues. The germline V gene has CDR1 SEHNR and CDR2 FQNEAQ (reference sequence). V lost 2 bases and J 9 bases, leaving 7 bases between the germline ends. The CDR3 protein is CASSLSGRELFF. CDR3 DNA sequence: TGTGCCAGCAGCTTATCGGGGAGGGAGCTGTTTTTT.

The chain recombines TRBV28 with TRBJ2-5; 9 bases match TRBD1. The J segment lost 5 bases and the V segment lost 5 bases, leaving 9 bases of the junction unmatched. Per the germline V gene, CDR1 is MDHEN and CDR2 is SYDVKM. The CDR3 is made up of 15 amino acids. CDR3 sequence reads: CASSPLDRGRETQYF. The CDR3 DNA sequence: TGTGCCAGCAGTCCCCTGGACAGGGGTCGGGAGACCCAGTACTTC. The entire variable domain, with the rest obtained from reference TRBV28 and TRBJ2-5, is as follows: DVKVTQSSRYLVKRTGEKVFLECVQDMDHENMFWYRQDPGLGLRLIYFSYDVKMKEKGDIPEGYSVSREKKERFSLILESASTNQTSMYLCASSPLDRGRETQYFGPGTRLLVL.

Many counts were recorded for this clonotype. The chain has TRBV7-9 and TRBJ1-1, with D unresolved. CDR3 length equals 11 residues. Germline V gives CDR1 SEHNR, CDR2 FQNEAQ (reference sequence). V dropped 6 bases and J dropped 6 bases, with 8 bases sitting between them. The DNA for the CDR3 is TGTGCCAGCAGTTTGGCAGCTGAAGCTTTCTTT. This codes for CASSLAAEAFF. Full variable domain (remainder filled in from reference TRBV7-9 and TRBJ1-1): DTGVSQNPRHKITKRGQNVTFRCDPISEHNRLYWYRQTLGQGPEFLTYFQNEAQLEKSRLLSDRFSAERPKGSFSTLEIQRTEQGDSAMYLCASSLAAEAFFGQGTRLTVV.

The chain combines TRBV29-1 with TRBJ1-3; 7 positions match TRBD1. Looked up from germline, CDR1 is SQVTM and CDR2 is ANQGSEA. The CDR3 runs 12 residues. V shed 5 bases, J shed 5 bases, and the junction held 3 bases outside the gene matches. In DNA, the CDR3 is TGCAGCGTTACAGGGGACCGAAACACCATATATTTT. Translating gives CSVTGDRNTIYF.

This clonotype was counted between two and nine times. The chain couples TRBV7-2 to TRBJ2-1, with D uncertain. The germline CDR1 and CDR2 sequences are SGHTA and FQGNSA. The V and J ends lost 1 base and 6 bases respectively, with 19 bases between them. There are 17 residues in the CDR3. The CDR3 sequence is CASSLVHMTAELNEQFF. CDR3 nucleotide sequence: TGTGCCAGCAGCTTAGTTCACATGACGGCGGAGCTCAATGAGCAGTTCTTC.

The rearrangement joins TRBV7-8 to TRBJ1-2, with TRBD1 as a possible D gene (6 bases). The germline gives CDR1 SGHVS, CDR2 FQNEAQ. The V end lost 5 bases, the J end lost 3 bases, and 19 bases lay between the germline ends. CDR3 length: 16 amino acids. CDR3 loop: CASSPVRYRDDYGYTF. CDR3 coding DNA: TGTGCCAGCAGCCCCGTAAGGTACAGGGACGACTATGGCTACACCTTC.

The table lists this clonotype with a few counts. This chain links TRBV5-5 with TRBJ2-7; no definite D call. Germline loops: CDR1 SGHKS, CDR2 YYEKEE (reference sequence). The CDR3 covers 15 residues. Deletions cut 1 base from V and 2 bases from J, with 13 bases between. CDR3 nucleotides: TGTGCCAGCAGCTTGCGGGCTCTGGGAACCTACGAGCAGTACGTC. Translating it yields CASSLRALGTYEQYV.

This clonotype was seen ten or more times. The chain is built from TRBV7-9 and TRBJ2-3; the D gene is possibly TRBD2 (6 bases). Between the trimmed V and J ends, which lost 6 bases and 3 bases, there was a span of 19 bases. Germline V gene lookup returns CDR1 SEHNR and CDR2 FQNEAQ (reference sequence). The CDR3 is 16 amino acids. CDR3 loop: CASRVLRRDGTDTQYF. The CDR3 region has the DNA TGTGCCAGCAGAGTACTTAGGCGGGACGGTACAGATACGCAGTATTTT.

This sequence joins TRBV6-5 and TRBJ2-5; no clear D. Germline V CDR1 and CDR2: MNHEY, SVGAGI. The CDR3 runs 14 residues. The V end was cut by 2 bases, the J end by 5 bases, with 12 bases between. The CDR3 DNA sequence: TGTGCCAGCAGTTACCCGGGTAGTGAGGAGACCCAGTACTTC. The encoded protein is CASSYPGSEETQYF.

The V gene is TRBV6-2 or TRBV6-3, the J gene TRBJ2-7, with 10 bases aligning to TRBD1. V lost 4 bases and J lost 6; bases outside the gene matches: 9. The CDR3 runs 15 residues. Germline CDR1 and CDR2: MNHEY and SVGEGT. CDR3 nucleotide sequence: TGTGCCAGCAGTTTTTCCGGACAGGGGGATCTCGAGCAGTACGTC. As protein: CASSFSGQGDLEQYV.

The V call is TRBV10-3, the J call TRBJ1-2; D is possibly TRBD1 (5 bases). From germline, CDR1 is ENHRY and CDR2 SYGVKD. CDR3 length equals 18 residues. V lost 2 bases, J lost 5 bases, and 24 bases lay in between. CDR3 DNA sequence: TGTGCCATCAGTGAGGCACTGGGACGGGGGTTATCCCCTTATGGCTACACCTTC. It yields the protein CAISEALGRGLSPYGYTF.

The V call is TRBV29-1, the J call TRBJ2-7, with D hard to call. Germline V gives CDR1 SQVTM, CDR2 ANQGSEA. CDR3 length: 10 residues. The V gene lost 4 bases and the J gene lost 7 bases, with 8 bases spanning the gap. The chain's CDR3 is CSVVIGEQYF. CDR3 nucleotides: TGCAGCGTTGTTATAGGGGAGCAGTACTTC.

The rearrangement uses TRBV7-6 and TRBJ1-5; no firm D call. Per the germline V gene, CDR1 is SGHVS and CDR2 is FNYEAQ. CDR3 length equals 12 residues. V was pared by 5 bases and J by 5 bases, with 7 bases between. In nucleotides, the CDR3 is TGTGCCAGCAGCCCAGATTATCAGCCCCAGCATTTT. Translated, it gives CASSPDYQPQHF.

With respect to this clonotype: A much larger clone lies a single base off, so this may be a read error. The chain carries TRBV5-6 and TRBJ2-3; D is undetermined. The CDR3 runs to 18 residues. Germline V gene data show CDR1 as SGHDT and CDR2 as YYEEEE. CDR3 amino acids: CVSSLLLSETERTDTQYF. The CDR3 DNA follows: TGTGTCAGCAGCTTGTTGCTGAGTGAGACCGAGCGCACAGATACGCAGTATTTT.

Remarks on this clonotype: A much bigger clone sits one base away, suggesting this may be a read error. The chain uses TRBV12-3 or TRBV12-4 and TRBJ1-1; 7 bases align to TRBD1. J was trimmed by 0 bases and V by 5 bases; bases with no gene match: 6. The CDR3 has 15 amino acids. DNA of the CDR3: TGTGCCAGCAGTACCCGGGACAGCATGAACACTGAAGCTTTCTTT. Translated, it gives CASSTRDSMNTEAFF.

The V gene is TRBV6-2 or TRBV6-3, the J gene TRBJ1-1; D is ambiguous. Germline CDR1 is MNHEY and CDR2 is SVGEGT. This CDR3 contains 12 residues. Trimming removed 3 bases at V and 9 bases at J, with 11 bases between. The CDR3 nucleotides read TGTGCCAGCAGTTATGGGATAGGCAAAGCTTTCTTT. Residues: CASSYGIGKAFF.

The genes are TRBV29-1 and TRBJ1-2; D unclear. The CDR3 consists of 14 residues. Germline values: CDR1 SQVTM, CDR2 ANQGSEA. The ends were cut back, 2 bases at V and 2 bases at J, with 12 bases in the middle. The CDR3 nucleotides read TGCAGCGTTGAAAGTGATCCCTTAAACTATGGCTACACCTTC. Encoded protein: CSVESDPLNYGYTF.

The CDR3 is CSVEDPRSGELGDTQYF. In DNA form, the CDR3 reads TGCAGCGTTGAAGATCCGCGTAGCGGGGAACTGGGAGATACGCAGTATTTT. The gene calls are TRBV29-1 and TRBJ2-3; 8 nucleotides match TRBD2. Losses at the gene ends were 0 bases for V and 5 bases for J; bases not matched to a gene: 13. The CDR3 covers 17 residues. Germline CDR1 and CDR2: SQVTM and ANQGSEA.

V gene TRBV6-2 or TRBV6-3 combines with J gene TRBJ2-7; 10 nucleotides align to TRBD1. With 6 bases clipped from V and 5 bases from J, the junction kept 7 bases outside the gene matches. The CDR3 spans 14 residues. Per germline, CDR1 MNHEY and CDR2 SVGEGT. The CDR3 loop is CASRRRDRGDEQYV. CDR3 nucleotides: TGTGCCAGCAGACGACGGGACAGGGGAGACGAGCAGTACGTC.

In this sample, this clonotype turned up a few times. The V call is TRBV19, the J call TRBJ1-1; D is uncertain. Germline V CDR1 and CDR2: LNHDA, SQIVND (reference sequence). The CDR3 consists of 13 residues. Trimming cost V 10 bases and J 1 base, with 13 bases left between them. DNA for the CDR3: TGTGCCATCTCGCGTTGGGCGAACACTGAAGCTTTCTTT. As protein: CAISRWANTEAFF.

V gene TRBV20-1 combines with J gene TRBJ1-2, with TRBD1 as a possible D gene (5 bases). V lost 3 bases, J lost 4 bases, and 12 bases lay in between. The germline gives CDR1 DFQATT, CDR2 SNEGSKA (reference sequence). CDR3 size: 13 residues. The DNA of the CDR3 is TGCAGTGCTAGGGCTGGGACGGGCTATGGCTACACCTTC. Translating it yields CSARAGTGYGYTF.

In this sample, this clonotype turned up a few times. V gene TRBV20-1 combines with J gene TRBJ1-2; no clear D. In germline, CDR1 is DFQATT, CDR2 SNEGSKA (reference sequence). Trimming left V 1 base short and J 0 bases short, with 0 bases between. The CDR3 sequence is 11 residues long. The CDR3 DNA is TGCAGTGCTAGAGCTAACTATGGCTACACCTTC. It yields the protein CSARANYGYTF.

This CDR3 is CAISESRGGPQPQHF. CDR3 nucleotide sequence: TGTGCCATCAGTGAGTCGAGAGGGGGCCCTCAGCCCCAGCATTTT. The chain links TRBV10-3 to TRBJ1-5, with 7 bases identical to TRBD1. The CDR3 consists of 15 residues. Germline loops: CDR1 ENHRY, CDR2 SYGVKD. The V segment lost 0 bases and the J segment 6 bases; nucleotides outside the gene matches: 5.

The chain carries TRBV28 and TRBJ1-5, with D unresolved. Between the trimmed V and J ends, which lost 2 bases and 5 bases, there was a span of 10 bases. CDR1 is MDHEN, CDR2 SYDVKM, per germline. CDR3 size: 14 residues. CDR3 in DNA: TGTGCCAGCAGTTTAGGCGCACGGTATCAGCCCCAGCATTTT. Translation: CASSLGARYQPQHF.

V gene TRBV29-1 combines with J gene TRBJ2-1; 11 positions agree with TRBD2. In germline, CDR1 is SQVTM, CDR2 ANQGSEA. After removal of 3 bases from V and 9 bases from J, the junction contained 7 bases not matched to a gene. CDR3 size: 14 residues. CDR3 nucleotide sequence: TGCAGCGTTGAGGTAGCGGGGGGGCCGATTGAGCAGTTCTTC. Residues: CSVEVAGGPIEQFF.